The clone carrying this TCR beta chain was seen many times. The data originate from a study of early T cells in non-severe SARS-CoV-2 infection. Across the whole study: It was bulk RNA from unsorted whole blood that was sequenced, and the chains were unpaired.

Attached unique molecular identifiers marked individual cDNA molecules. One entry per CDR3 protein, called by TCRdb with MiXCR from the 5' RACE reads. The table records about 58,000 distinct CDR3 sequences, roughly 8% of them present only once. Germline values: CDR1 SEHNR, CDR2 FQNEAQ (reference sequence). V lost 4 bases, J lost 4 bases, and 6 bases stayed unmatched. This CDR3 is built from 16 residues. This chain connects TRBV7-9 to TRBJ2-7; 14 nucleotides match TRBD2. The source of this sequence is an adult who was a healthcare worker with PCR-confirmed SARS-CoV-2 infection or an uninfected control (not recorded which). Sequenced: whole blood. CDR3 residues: CASSSGTSGSKYEQYF. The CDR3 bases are TGTGCCAGCAGCTCGGGGACTAGCGGGAGTAAGTACGAGCAGTACTTC.